This T cell receptor beta chain was recorded in a study of early T cells in non-severe SARS-CoV-2 infection. The CDR3 has 15 amino acids. Trimming took 0 bases from V and 1 from J, leaving 6 bases between them. The library protocol tagged individual cDNA molecules with unique molecular identifiers. TCRdb analysed the 5' RACE reads with MiXCR anew, one entry per CDR3 protein. In the table there are 100,000 to 120,000 distinct CDR3 sequences, 10% to 15% of which are singletons. The sequencing here drew on whole blood, taken at baseline. The chain recombines TRBV12-3 or TRBV12-4 with TRBJ2-2; D is unresolved. This clonotype was obtained from an adult who was a healthcare worker with PCR-confirmed SARS-CoV-2 infection or an uninfected control (not recorded which). The CDR3: CASSLAAGNTGELFF. In DNA form, the CDR3 reads TGTGCCAGCAGTTTAGCGGCAGGGAACACCGGGGAGCTGTTTTTT.